This is a list of T cell receptor beta chains from one sample in a study of T cell responses to AZD1222 COVID-19 vaccine. Profiling relied on immunoSEQ multiplex PCR, and the TCRdb table lists in-frame clones only, not all of them. Among roughly 99,000 clones listed, 80% to 90% were seen once. Sequencing was performed on peripheral blood, taken on day 0 of AZD1222 vaccination. These receptors all come from an adult in good health. Each CDR3 is given with its conserved first and last residue. A D gene is named only where the DNA matches it firmly. Rows give clone size only sometimes, using once, few, many, or a class for an expanded clone.

TRBJ2-5 | NA | NA | TRBV11-2 | TGTGCCAGCAGCTTAGATCGGGGCGGGGTCGGCCAAGAGACCCAGTACTTC | CASSLDRGGVGQETQYF
TRBJ1-4 | TRBD1 | NA | TRBV6-6 | TGTGCCAGCAGACCCGGGACAGGGATGAATGAAAAACTGTTTTTT | CASRPGTGMNEKLFF
TRBJ2-3 | TRBD2 | NA | TRBV9 | TGTGCCAGCAGCTCTGGACTAGCGGGAGGGGCAGATACGCAGTATTTT | CASSSGLAGGADTQYF
TRBJ2-2 | NA | NA | TRBV6-5 | TGTGCCAGCTCAAACGGGCGTCGGAACACCGGGGAGCTGTTTTTT | CASSNGRRNTGELFF
TRBJ2-7 | TRBD1 | few | TRBV6-5 | TGTGCCAGCAGTACCATTTGGCAGGGGGCATACGAGCAGTACTTC | CASSTIWQGAYEQYF
TRBJ2-7 | NA | few | TRBV6-5 | TGTGCCAGCTGCTCGGCTTGGGCAGGCGAGCAGTACTTC | CASCSAWAGEQYF
TRBJ1-2 | TRBD1 | NA | TRBV2 | TGTGCCAGCAGCTTAACAGGGGGCAATGTAAGAGGCTACACCTTC | CASSLTGGNVRGYTF
TRBJ1-5 | NA | NA | TRBV19 | TGTGCCAGTAGTATGGGGGGGCAACCACATCAGCCCCAGCATTTT | CASSMGGQPHQPQHF
TRBJ1-6 | NA | NA | TRBV3-1/TRBV3-2 | TGTGCCAGCAGCCAAGTAGGTGACAATAATTCACCCCTCCACTTT | CASSQVGDNNSPLHF
TRBJ1-5 | TRBD1 | NA | TRBV7-9 | TGTGCCAGCAGCACCGGGACAGTTGGCAATCAGCCCCAGCATTTT | CASSTGTVGNQPQHF
TRBJ2-5 | NA | NA | TRBV7-6 | TGTGCCAGCATCGGCCAAGAGACCCAGTACTTC | CASIGQETQYF
TRBJ2-7 | NA | NA | TRBV7-8 | TGTGCCAGCAGCTTAGGGCAGCCCCCTGGCGAGCAGTACTTC | CASSLGQPPGEQYF
TRBJ2-2 | TRBD2 | NA | TRBV7-9 | TGTGCCAGCAGCCCGGGACTAGCGGGGACCGGGGAGCTGTTTTTT | CASSPGLAGTGELFF
TRBJ2-5 | NA | once | TRBV4-3 | TGCGCCAGCAGCCAAGACCAAACAGAGAGTGGGACCCAGTACTTC | CASSQDQTESGTQYF
TRBJ2-2 | NA | NA | TRBV7-9 | TGTGCCAGCAGCTTAGCTCCTAGGCAGGGTAGCACCGGGGAGCTGTTTTTT | CASSLAPRQGSTGELFF
TRBJ2-2 | NA | NA | TRBV15 | TGTGCCACCAGCAGAGCTCGAAGTCCCACCGGGGAGCTGTTTTTT | CATSRARSPTGELFF
TRBJ1-2 | NA | NA | TRBV6-2/TRBV6-3 | TGTGCCAGCAGTTACTCGGAAGGGGCGTACTATGGCTACACCTTC | CASSYSEGAYYGYTF
TRBJ1-2 | NA | NA | TRBV14 | TGTGCCAGCAGCCAAGACTCCCAACGATATAATGGCTACACCTTC | CASSQDSQRYNGYTF
TRBJ1-4 | NA | NA | TRBV19 | TGTGCCAGTAGTATGCAGGGCCTTAATGAAAAACTGTTTTTT | CASSMQGLNEKLFF
TRBJ2-7 | TRBD2 | NA | TRBV5-1 | TGCGCCAGCAGAACATCCGCTAGCGGGATTTCCTACGAGCAGTACTTC | CASRTSASGISYEQYF
TRBJ2-7 | NA | NA | TRBV6-2/TRBV6-3 | TGTGCCAGCAGTTACGTTACACGTACAACCTACGAGCAGTACTTC | CASSYVTRTTYEQYF
TRBJ2-1 | TRBD2 | NA | TRBV27 | TGTGCCAGCAGAGCCGGGACTACCCGACCCAATGAGCAGTTCTTC | CASRAGTTRPNEQFF
TRBJ2-7 | NA | once | TRBV18 | TGTGCCAGCTCCTACGTCGAGGGTTACCTCTCCTACGAGCAGTACTTC | CASSYVEGYLSYEQYF
TRBJ1-5 | NA | NA | TRBV2 | TGTGCCAGCACCGTCCAACAGATCGGCAATCAGCCCCAGCATTTT | CASTVQQIGNQPQHF
TRBJ2-3 | NA | NA | TRBV6-2/TRBV6-3 | TGTGCCAGCAGTTGGACAAGAGGAGGTACGCAGTATTTT | CASSWTRGGTQYF
TRBJ2-7 | TRBD1 | NA | TRBV5-4 | TGTGCCAGCAGCTCCCAGACAGGGGTAACCTACGAGCAGTACTTC | CASSSQTGVTYEQYF
TRBJ2-7 | TRBD1 | NA | TRBV10-3 | TGTGCCACGAACAGGGGGCCCGAACTTTTGGGGTACTTC | CATNRGPELLGYF
TRBJ2-1 | TRBD2 | NA | TRBV5-1 | TGCGCCAGCAGCCTGAAGTACGCAGGGCGCGGGGGAGACAATGAGCAGTTCTTC | CASSLKYAGRGGDNEQFF
TRBJ2-7 | NA | NA | TRBV27 | TGTGCCAGCAGTAAGGAAGACAGAACCTACGAGCAGTACTTC | CASSKEDRTYEQYF
TRBJ1-2 | NA | NA | TRBV9 | TGTGCCAGCAGCGTAGGGGGGAATGGCTACACCTTC | CASSVGGNGYTF
TRBJ2-1 | NA | NA | TRBV29-1 | TGCAGCGTTGAAACCGAGAGCACAGGGAATGAGCAGTTCTTC | CSVETESTGNEQFF
TRBJ1-6 | NA | few | TRBV4-3 | TGCGCCAGCAGCCAAACCCCTCGAGGGAGGCATTCACCCCTCCACTTT | CASSQTPRGRHSPLHF
TRBJ2-2 | NA | NA | TRBV13 | TGTGCCAGCAGCTTAGTGGTATCGGGTAACACCGGGGAGCTGTTTTTT | CASSLVVSGNTGELFF
TRBJ2-1 | NA | NA | TRBV7-7 | TGTGCCAGCAGCTCCATTCAGGGCAGGGTGAATGAGCAGTTCTTC | CASSSIQGRVNEQFF
TRBJ2-7 | TRBD2 | NA | TRBV29-1 | TGCAGCGTTGATGGCGGAACCGGGACTAGACGCTACGAGCAGTACTTC | CSVDGGTGTRRYEQYF
TRBJ1-1 | TRBD1 | NA | TRBV7-2 | TGTGCCAGCAGCCCGCGGACAGGGGGCGTCGCTTTCTTT | CASSPRTGGVAFF
TRBJ2-7 | NA | NA | TRBV15 | TGTGCCACCAGCAGAAAGACCCGGGAGTACTCCTACGAGCAGTACTTC | CATSRKTREYSYEQYF
TRBJ2-1 | TRBD1 | NA | TRBV7-9 | TGTGCCAGCAGCCCACCGGGGACAGGCGGTAATGAGCAGTTCTTC | CASSPPGTGGNEQFF
TRBJ1-5 | NA | NA | TRBV5-6 | TGTGCCAGCAGCCGTCGGGGGCAGAACAATCAGCCCCAGCATTTT | CASSRRGQNNQPQHF
TRBJ2-5 | NA | NA | TRBV15 | TGTGCCACCAGCAGACCCTCTGAAGCGAATCGAGAGACCCAGTACTTC | CATSRPSEANRETQYF
TRBJ1-6 | TRBD1 | NA | TRBV28 | TGTGCCAGCAGTTTTGGGACAGGGTTCGGCTCCTATAATTCACCCCTCCACTTT | CASSFGTGFGSYNSPLHF
TRBJ1-1 | TRBD1 | NA | TRBV3-1/TRBV3-2 | TGTGCCAGCAGCCAATCGGACAGGGACACTGAAGCTTTCTTT | CASSQSDRDTEAFF
TRBJ1-5 | NA | few | TRBV10-3 | TGTGCCATCAGCCGGAGTGATAGCAATCAGCCCCAGCATTTT | CAISRSDSNQPQHF
TRBJ2-1 | TRBD2 | NA | TRBV19 | TGTGCCAGTAGTCCCACTAGCGGGAGGGAGGAGCAGTTCTTC | CASSPTSGREEQFF
TRBJ1-1 | NA | NA | TRBV11-2 | TGTGCCAGCAGCGTCGACAGGAACACTGAAGCTTTCTTT | CASSVDRNTEAFF
TRBJ1-6 | NA | NA | TRBV12-3/TRBV12-4 | TGTGCCAGCAGTTTAGAGGGCAGGTTACCCCTCCACTTT | CASSLEGRLPLHF
TRBJ1-6 | TRBD1 | once | TRBV18 | TGTGCCAGCTCACTCTGGACAGGCAATTCACCCCTCCACTTT | CASSLWTGNSPLHF
TRBJ2-6 | NA | NA | TRBV28 | TGTGCCAGCAGCCTTATGGGCGCTGGGGCCAACGTCCTGACTTTC | CASSLMGAGANVLTF
TRBJ2-7 | NA | NA | TRBV15 | TGTGCCACCAGCAGAGGGGGGAACGAGCAGTACTTC | CATSRGGNEQYF
TRBJ2-7 | NA | NA | TRBV5-1 | TGCGCCAGCAGCCGTGGACAGATTACTAATAACGAGCAGTACTTC | CASSRGQITNNEQYF
TRBJ1-2 | TRBD1 | NA | TRBV2 | TGTGCCAGCACCCGACAGGGGGCCCTCGATGGCTACACCTTC | CASTRQGALDGYTF
TRBJ2-1 | NA | NA | TRBV30 | TGTGCCTGGAGAGCCCCCGGGACGCGCAATGAGCAGTTCTTC | CAWRAPGTRNEQFF
TRBJ1-1 | NA | NA | TRBV13 | TGTGCCAGCAGCCTAGGCAGGCCCGGGACGGAAGCTTTCTTT | CASSLGRPGTEAFF